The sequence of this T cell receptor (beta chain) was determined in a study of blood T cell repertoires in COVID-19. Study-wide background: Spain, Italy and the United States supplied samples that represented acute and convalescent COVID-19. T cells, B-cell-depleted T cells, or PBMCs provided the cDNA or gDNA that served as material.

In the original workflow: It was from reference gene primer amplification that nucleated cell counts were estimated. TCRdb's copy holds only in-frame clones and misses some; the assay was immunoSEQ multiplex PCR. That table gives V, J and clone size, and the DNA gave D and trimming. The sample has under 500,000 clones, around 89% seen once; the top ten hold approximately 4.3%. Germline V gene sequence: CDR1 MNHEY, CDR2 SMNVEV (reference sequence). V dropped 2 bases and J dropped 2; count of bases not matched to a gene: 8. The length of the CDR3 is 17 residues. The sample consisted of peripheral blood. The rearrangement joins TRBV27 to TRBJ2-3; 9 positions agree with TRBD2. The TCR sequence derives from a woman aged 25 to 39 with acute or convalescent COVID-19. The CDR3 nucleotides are TGTGCCAGCAGTTTACCCCGGGCTAGCGGGAACACAGATACGCAGTATTTT. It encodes CASSLPRASGNTDTQYF.